This T cell receptor (beta chain) was identified during a study of identical twins. Findings of the study overall: A lower insertion count was a feature of abundant cord blood beta clonotypes, with no such feature in memory repertoires. Zero-insertion analyses could be partly confounded by invariant MAIT and iNKT cells.

As for this clonotype: What it binds is not known.

V was cut by 5 bases and J by 3 bases, with 19 bases left in between. Germline values: CDR1 SGHAT, CDR2 FQNNGV. The CDR3 has 17 amino acids. TCRdb re-analysed the 5' RACE reads in MiXCR, keeping a single row per CDR3 protein. Of around 1.7 million distinct CDR3 sequences in the sample, about 32% are singletons; the top ten hold about 0.25%. The V gene is TRBV11-2, the J gene TRBJ1-4, with a possible D match to TRBD1 (5 bases). The sample was cord blood. The clonotype was recovered from a newborn girl in good health. The CDR3 sequence is CASSRRVRDGSNEKLFF. CDR3 coding DNA: TGTGCCAGCAGCCGGAGAGTTAGGGACGGCTCTAATGAAAAACTGTTTTTT.